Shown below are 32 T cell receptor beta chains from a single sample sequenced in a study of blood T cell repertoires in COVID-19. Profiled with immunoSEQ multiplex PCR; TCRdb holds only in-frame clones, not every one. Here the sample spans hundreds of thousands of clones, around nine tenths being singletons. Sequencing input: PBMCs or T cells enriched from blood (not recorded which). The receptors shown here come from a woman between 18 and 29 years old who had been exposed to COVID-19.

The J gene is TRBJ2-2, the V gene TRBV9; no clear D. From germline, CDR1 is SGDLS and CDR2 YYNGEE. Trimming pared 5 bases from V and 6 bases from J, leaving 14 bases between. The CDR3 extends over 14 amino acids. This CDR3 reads CASRGSEEAGELFF. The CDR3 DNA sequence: TGTGCCAGCAGAGGTTCAGAGGAAGCCGGGGAGCTGTTTTTT.

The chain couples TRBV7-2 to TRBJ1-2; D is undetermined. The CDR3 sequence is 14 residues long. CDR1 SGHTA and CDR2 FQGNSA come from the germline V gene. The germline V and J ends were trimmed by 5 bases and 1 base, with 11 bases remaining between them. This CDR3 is CASSTGRNNYGYTF. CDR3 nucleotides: TGTGCCAGCAGCACCGGGAGGAATAACTATGGCTACACCTTC.

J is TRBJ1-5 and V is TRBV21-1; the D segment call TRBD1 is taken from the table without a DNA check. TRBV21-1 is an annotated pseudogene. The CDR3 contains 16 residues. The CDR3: CASSKGGQDSNQPQHF. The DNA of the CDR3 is TGTGCCAGCAGCAAAGGAGGACAGGATAGCAATCAGCCCCAGCATTTT.

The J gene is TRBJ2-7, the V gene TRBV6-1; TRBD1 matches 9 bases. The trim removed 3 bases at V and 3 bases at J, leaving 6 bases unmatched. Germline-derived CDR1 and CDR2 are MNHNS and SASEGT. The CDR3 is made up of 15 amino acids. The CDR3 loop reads CASSDTGTGSYEQYF. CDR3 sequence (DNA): TGTGCCAGCAGTGACACCGGGACAGGGAGCTACGAGCAGTACTTC.

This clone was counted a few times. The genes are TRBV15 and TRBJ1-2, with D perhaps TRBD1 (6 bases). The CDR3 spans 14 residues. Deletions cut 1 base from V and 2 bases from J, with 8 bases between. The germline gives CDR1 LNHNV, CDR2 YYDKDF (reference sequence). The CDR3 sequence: CATSRAGENYGYTF. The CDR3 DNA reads TGTGCCACCAGCAGAGCAGGGGAAAACTATGGCTACACCTTC.

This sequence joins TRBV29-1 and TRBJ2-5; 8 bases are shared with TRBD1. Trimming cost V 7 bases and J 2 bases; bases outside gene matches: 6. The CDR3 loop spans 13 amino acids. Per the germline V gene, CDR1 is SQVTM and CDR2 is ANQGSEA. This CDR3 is CSGGDRRQETQYF. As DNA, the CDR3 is TGCAGCGGGGGGGACAGGCGGCAAGAGACCCAGTACTTC.

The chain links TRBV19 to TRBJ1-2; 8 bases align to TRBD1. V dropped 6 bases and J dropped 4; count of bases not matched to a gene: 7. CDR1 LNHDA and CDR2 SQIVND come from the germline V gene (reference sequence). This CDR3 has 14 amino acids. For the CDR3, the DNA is TGTGCCAGTAGCCCGGGACAGGTACCCTATGGCTACACCTTC. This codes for CASSPGQVPYGYTF.

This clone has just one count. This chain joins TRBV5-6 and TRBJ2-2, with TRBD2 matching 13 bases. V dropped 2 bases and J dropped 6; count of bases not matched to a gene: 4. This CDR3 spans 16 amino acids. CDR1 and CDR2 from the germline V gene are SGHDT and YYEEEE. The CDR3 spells CASSLPGLAGPGELFF. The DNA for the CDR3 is TGTGCCAGCAGCTTACCGGGACTAGCGGGACCCGGGGAGCTGTTTTTT.

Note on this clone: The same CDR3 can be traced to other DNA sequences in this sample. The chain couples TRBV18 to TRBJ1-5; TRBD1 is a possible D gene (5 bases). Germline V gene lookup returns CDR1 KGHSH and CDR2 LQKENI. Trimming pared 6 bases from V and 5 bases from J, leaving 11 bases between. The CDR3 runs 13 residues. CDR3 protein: CASSRDRDQPQHF. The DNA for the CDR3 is TGTGCCAGCTCTCGCGACAGAGATCAGCCCCAGCATTTT. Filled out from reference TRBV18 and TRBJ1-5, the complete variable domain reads NAGVMQNPRHLVRRRGQEARLRCSPMKGHSHVYWYRQLPEEGLKFMVYLQKENIIDESGMPKERFSAEFPKEGPSILRIQQVVRGDSAAYFCASSRDRDQPQHFGDGTRLSIL.

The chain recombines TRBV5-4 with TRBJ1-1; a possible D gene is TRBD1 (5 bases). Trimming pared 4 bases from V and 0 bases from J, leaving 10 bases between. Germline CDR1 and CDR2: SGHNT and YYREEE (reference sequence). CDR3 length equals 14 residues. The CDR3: CASSETGVNTEAFF. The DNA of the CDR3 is TGTGCCAGCAGCGAAACAGGTGTGAACACTGAAGCTTTCTTT.

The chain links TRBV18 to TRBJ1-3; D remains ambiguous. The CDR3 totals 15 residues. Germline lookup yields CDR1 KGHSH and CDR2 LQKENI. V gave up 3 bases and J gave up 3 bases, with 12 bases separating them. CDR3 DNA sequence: TGTGCCAGCTCACCTGTCCCTCGGGTTGGAAACACCATATATTTT. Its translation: CASSPVPRVGNTIYF. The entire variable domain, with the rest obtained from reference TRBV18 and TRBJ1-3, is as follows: NAGVMQNPRHLVRRRGQEARLRCSPMKGHSHVYWYRQLPEEGLKFMVYLQKENIIDESGMPKERFSAEFPKEGPSILRIQQVVRGDSAAYFCASSPVPRVGNTIYFGEGSWLTVV.

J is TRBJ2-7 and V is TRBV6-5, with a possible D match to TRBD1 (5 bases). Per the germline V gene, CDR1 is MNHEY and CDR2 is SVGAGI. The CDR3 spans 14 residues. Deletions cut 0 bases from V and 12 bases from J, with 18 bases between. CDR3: CASSYSRAVDRLYF. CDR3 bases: TGTGCCAGCAGTTACTCCAGGGCCGTAGATCGCCTGTACTTC.

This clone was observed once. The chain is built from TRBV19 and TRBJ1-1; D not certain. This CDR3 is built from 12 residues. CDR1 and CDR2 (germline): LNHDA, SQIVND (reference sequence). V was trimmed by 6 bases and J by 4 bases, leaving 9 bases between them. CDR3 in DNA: TGTGCCAGTAGCCAGGCCGGCACTGAAGCTTTCTTT. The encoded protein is CASSQAGTEAFF.

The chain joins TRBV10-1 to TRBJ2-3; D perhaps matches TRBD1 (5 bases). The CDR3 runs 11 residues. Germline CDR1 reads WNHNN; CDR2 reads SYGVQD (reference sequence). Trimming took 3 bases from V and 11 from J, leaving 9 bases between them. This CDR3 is CASSDRVMQYF. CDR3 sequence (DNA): TGCGCCAGCAGTGACAGGGTCATGCAGTATTTT.

This CDR3 reads CASNSKVGTGGNIQYF. CDR3 DNA sequence: TGCGCCAGCAATTCTAAGGTGGGGACTGGGGGAAACATTCAGTACTTC. This chain uses TRBV5-1 with TRBJ2-4, with D tentatively TRBD2 (6 bases). Germline CDR1 SGHRS, CDR2 YFSETQ. The V and J ends lost 6 bases and 6 bases respectively, with 22 bases between them. The CDR3 contains 16 residues. Full variable domain (outside the CDR3, taken from reference TRBV5-1 and TRBJ2-4): KAGVTQTPRYLIKTRGQQVTLSCSPISGHRSVSWYQQTPGQGLQFLFEYFSETQRNKGNFPGRFSGRQFSNSRSEMNVSTLELGDSALYLCASNSKVGTGGNIQYFGAGTRLSVL.

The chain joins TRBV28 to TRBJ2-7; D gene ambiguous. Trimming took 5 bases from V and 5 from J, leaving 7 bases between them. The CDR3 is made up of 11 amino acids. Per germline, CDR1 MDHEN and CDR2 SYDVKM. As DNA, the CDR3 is TGTGCCAGCAGTCGGTCGGACGAGCAGTACTTC. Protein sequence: CASSRSDEQYF.

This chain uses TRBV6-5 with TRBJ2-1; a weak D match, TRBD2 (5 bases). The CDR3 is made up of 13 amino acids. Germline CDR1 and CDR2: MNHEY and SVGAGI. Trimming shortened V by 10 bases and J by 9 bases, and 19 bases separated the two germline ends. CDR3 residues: CATRAQPGGEQFF. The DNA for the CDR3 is TGTGCCACGAGGGCCCAACCAGGAGGTGAGCAGTTCTTC.

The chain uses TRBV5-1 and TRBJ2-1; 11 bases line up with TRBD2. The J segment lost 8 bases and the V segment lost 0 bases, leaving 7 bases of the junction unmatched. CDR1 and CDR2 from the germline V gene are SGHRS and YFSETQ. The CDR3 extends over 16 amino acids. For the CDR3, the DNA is TGCGCCAGCAGCTTGGATCCCCTAGCGGGGGGCTATGAGCAGTTCTTC. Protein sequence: CASSLDPLAGGYEQFF. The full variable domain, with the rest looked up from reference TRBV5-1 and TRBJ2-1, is KAGVTQTPRYLIKTRGQQVTLSCSPISGHRSVSWYQQTPGQGLQFLFEYFSETQRNKGNFPGRFSGRQFSNSRSEMNVSTLELGDSALYLCASSLDPLAGGYEQFFGPGTRLTVL.

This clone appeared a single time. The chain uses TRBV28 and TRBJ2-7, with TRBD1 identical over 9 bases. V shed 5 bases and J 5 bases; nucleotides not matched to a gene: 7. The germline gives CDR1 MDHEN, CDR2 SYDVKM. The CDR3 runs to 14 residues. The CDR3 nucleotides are TGTGCCAGCAGTCCCGGACAGGGGTTCAACGAGCAGTACTTC. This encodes CASSPGQGFNEQYF.

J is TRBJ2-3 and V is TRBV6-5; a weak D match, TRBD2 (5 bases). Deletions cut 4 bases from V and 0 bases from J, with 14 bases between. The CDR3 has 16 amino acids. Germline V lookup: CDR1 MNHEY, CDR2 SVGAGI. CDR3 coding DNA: TGTGCCAGCAGTTCCCTCTGGACTGCTAGCACAGATACGCAGTATTTT. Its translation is CASSSLWTASTDTQYF.

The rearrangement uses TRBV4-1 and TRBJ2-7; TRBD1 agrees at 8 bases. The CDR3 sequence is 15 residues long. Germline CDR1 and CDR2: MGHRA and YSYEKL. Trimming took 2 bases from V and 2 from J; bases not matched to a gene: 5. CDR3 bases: TGCGCCAGCAGCCAACGGACAGGGCTGGCCTACGAGCAGTACTTC. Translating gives CASSQRTGLAYEQYF.

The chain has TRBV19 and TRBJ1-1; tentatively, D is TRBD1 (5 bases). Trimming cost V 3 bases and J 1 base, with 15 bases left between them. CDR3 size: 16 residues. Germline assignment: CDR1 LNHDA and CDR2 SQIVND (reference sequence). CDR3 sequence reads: CASSMGRGDRNTEAFF. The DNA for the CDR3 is TGTGCCAGTAGTATGGGAAGGGGCGACAGGAACACTGAAGCTTTCTTT.

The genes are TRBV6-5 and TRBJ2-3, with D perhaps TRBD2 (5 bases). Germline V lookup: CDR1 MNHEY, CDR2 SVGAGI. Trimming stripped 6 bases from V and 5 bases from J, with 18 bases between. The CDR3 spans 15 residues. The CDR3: CASRPGWTLLDTQYF. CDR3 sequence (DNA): TGTGCCAGCAGGCCGGGGTGGACTTTGCTAGATACGCAGTATTTT.

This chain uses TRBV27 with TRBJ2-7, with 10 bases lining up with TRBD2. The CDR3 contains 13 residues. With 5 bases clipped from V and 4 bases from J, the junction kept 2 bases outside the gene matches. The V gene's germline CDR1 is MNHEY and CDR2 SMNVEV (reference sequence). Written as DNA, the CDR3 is TGTGCCAGCAGTAGCGGGGGGGCTTACGAGCAGTACTTC. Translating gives CASSSGGAYEQYF.

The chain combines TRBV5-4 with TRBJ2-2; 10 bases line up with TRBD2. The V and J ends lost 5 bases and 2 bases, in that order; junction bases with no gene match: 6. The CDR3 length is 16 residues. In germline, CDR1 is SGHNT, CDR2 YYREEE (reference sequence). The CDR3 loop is CASSHQREGNTGELFF. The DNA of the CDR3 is TGTGCCAGCAGTCATCAGCGGGAGGGCAACACCGGGGAGCTGTTTTTT.

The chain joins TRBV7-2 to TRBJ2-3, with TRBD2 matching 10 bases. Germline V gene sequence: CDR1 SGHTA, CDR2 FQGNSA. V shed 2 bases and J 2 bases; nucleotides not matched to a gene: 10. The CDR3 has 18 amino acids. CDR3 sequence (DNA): TGTGCCAGCAGCTTATCTTTTGGGCTAGCGGGGGTCACAGATACGCAGTATTTT. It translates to CASSLSFGLAGVTDTQYF.

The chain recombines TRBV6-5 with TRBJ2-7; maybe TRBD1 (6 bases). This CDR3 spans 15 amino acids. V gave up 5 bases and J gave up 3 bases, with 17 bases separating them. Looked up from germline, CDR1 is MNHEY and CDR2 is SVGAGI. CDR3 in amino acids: CASSRPHRQVYEQYF. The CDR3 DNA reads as TGTGCCAGCAGTCGCCCGCATCGACAGGTCTACGAGCAGTACTTC.

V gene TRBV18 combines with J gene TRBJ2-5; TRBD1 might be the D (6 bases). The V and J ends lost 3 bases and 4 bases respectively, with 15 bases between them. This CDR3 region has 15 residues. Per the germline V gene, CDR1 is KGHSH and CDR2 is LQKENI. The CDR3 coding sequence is TGTGCCAGCTCACCGTTAGCAGGGGCGGGAGAGACCCAGTACTTC. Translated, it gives CASSPLAGAGETQYF. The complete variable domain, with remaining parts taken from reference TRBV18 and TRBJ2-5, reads NAGVMQNPRHLVRRRGQEARLRCSPMKGHSHVYWYRQLPEEGLKFMVYLQKENIIDESGMPKERFSAEFPKEGPSILRIQQVVRGDSAAYFCASSPLAGAGETQYFGPGTRLLVL.

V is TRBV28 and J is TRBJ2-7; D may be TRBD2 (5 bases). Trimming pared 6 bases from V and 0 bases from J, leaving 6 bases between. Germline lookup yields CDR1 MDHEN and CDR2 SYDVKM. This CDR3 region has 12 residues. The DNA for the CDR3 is TGTGCCAGCAGGGGGAGCTCCTACGAGCAGTACTTC. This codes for CASRGSSYEQYF.

The CDR3 region is CASSSGVAGGPNYEQYF. Written as DNA, the CDR3 is TGTGCCAGCAGCTCCGGGGTAGCGGGAGGGCCGAACTACGAGCAGTACTTC. The rearrangement links TRBV7-8 to TRBJ2-7; TRBD2 aligns across 11 bases. Germline V gives CDR1 SGHVS, CDR2 FQNEAQ. The ends lost 4 bases at V and 3 bases at J; junction bases unmatched: 11. The CDR3 extends over 17 amino acids.

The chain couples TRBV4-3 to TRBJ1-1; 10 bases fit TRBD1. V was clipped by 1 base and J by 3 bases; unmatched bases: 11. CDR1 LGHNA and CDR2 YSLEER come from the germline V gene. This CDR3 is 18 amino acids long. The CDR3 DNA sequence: TGCGCCAGCAGCCAAGTGGGACAGGGGCACCCGAGGCACACTGAAGCTTTCTTT. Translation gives CASSQVGQGHPRHTEAFF.

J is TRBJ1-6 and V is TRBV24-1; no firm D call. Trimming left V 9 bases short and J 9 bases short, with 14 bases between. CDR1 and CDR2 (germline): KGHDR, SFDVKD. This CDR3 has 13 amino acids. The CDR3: CATSAAEGSPLHF. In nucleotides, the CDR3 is TGTGCCACCTCGGCGGCAGAAGGTTCACCCCTCCACTTT.